The 14 T cell receptor beta chains listed next were all sequenced from one sample in a study of OX40 agonist ivuxolimab in advanced cancers. Clones were read by immunoSEQ multiplex PCR, and TCRdb kept only the in-frame ones, dropping some. The sample holds 45,000 to 50,000 clones, approximately 86% seen once. The input for sequencing was CD4+ or CD8+ T cells sorted from blood, taken in a trial of the OX40 agonist ivuxolimab. These receptors came from an adult with an advanced solid tumor such as melanoma, head and neck, liver or kidney cancer.

V is TRBV19 and J is TRBJ1-1, with 8 bases that match TRBD1. This CDR3 region has 15 residues. V shed 4 bases and J 4 bases; nucleotides not matched to a gene: 8. CDR1 is LNHDA and CDR2 is SQIVND in the germline V gene (reference sequence). The CDR3 DNA follows: TGTGCCAGTAGTACGGGACAGGTTTGGAGCACTGAAGCTTTCTTT. Translated: CASSTGQVWSTEAFF.

This rearrangement joins TRBV7-6 to TRBJ1-2; D unclear. The CDR3 is made up of 15 amino acids. CDR1 is SGHVS, CDR2 FNYEAQ, per germline. Trimming removed 2 bases at V and 1 base at J, with 11 bases between. CDR3 in DNA: TGTGCCAGCAGCTTACGTCAGACGGATAACTATGGCTACACCTTC. As protein: CASSLRQTDNYGYTF.

This chain links TRBV5-1 with TRBJ2-2; D is unresolved. Germline-derived CDR1 and CDR2 are SGHRS and YFSETQ. With 4 bases removed from V and 3 bases from J, the gap between germline ends came to 10 bases. This CDR3 has 14 residues. CDR3 nucleotide sequence: TGCGCCAGCAGCCTAAGGACGGACACCGGGGAGCTGTTTTTT. Translated, it gives CASSLRTDTGELFF. The full variable domain, in which reference TRBV5-1 and TRBJ2-2 provide the parts outside the CDR3, is KAGVTQTPRYLIKTRGQQVTLSCSPISGHRSVSWYQQTPGQGLQFLFEYFSETQRNKGNFPGRFSGRQFSNSRSEMNVSTLELGDSALYLCASSLRTDTGELFFGEGSRLTVL.

The genes are TRBV6-1 and TRBJ1-2; a possible D gene is TRBD1 (6 bases). Germline CDR1 is MNHNS and CDR2 is SASEGT. The CDR3 has 14 amino acids. V was cut by 7 bases and J by 4 bases, with 16 bases left in between. The CDR3 sequence is CASTPRQGSYGYTF. The CDR3, as DNA: TGTGCCAGCACGCCTAGGCAGGGGAGCTATGGCTACACCTTC.

The chain has TRBV6-5 and TRBJ1-5; D is uncertain. The CDR3 is made up of 10 amino acids. V was clipped by 5 bases and J by 7 bases, with 3 bases between them. CDR1 is MNHEY, CDR2 SVGAGI, per germline. In DNA form, the CDR3 reads TGTGCCAGCAGTCAGCAGCCCCAGCATTTT. As protein: CASSQQPQHF.

This clone showed up just a few times. This chain links TRBV10-3 with TRBJ2-3; 11 nucleotides agree with TRBD2. V was pared by 4 bases and J by 6 bases, with 9 bases of the junction left unmatched. The CDR3 runs 16 residues. Germline CDR1 ENHRY, CDR2 SYGVKD. CDR3 loop: CAISGASGGSADTQYF. CDR3 coding DNA: TGTGCCATCAGTGGTGCTAGCGGGGGGTCAGCCGATACGCAGTATTTT.

The rearrangement uses TRBV5-1 and TRBJ1-5; unclear D gene. CDR3 length: 13 residues. The germline CDR1 and CDR2 sequences are SGHRS and YFSETQ. Trimming left V 0 bases short and J 9 bases short, with 10 bases between. CDR3 region: CASSLDSLGPQHF. CDR3 nucleotide sequence: TGCGCCAGCAGCTTGGACAGTTTGGGGCCCCAGCATTTT.

The chain combines TRBV27 with TRBJ1-5; D is undetermined. The CDR3 has 14 residues. Germline V gene lookup returns CDR1 MNHEY and CDR2 SMNVEV (reference sequence). Deletions cut 1 base from V and 11 bases from J, with 15 bases between. The CDR3 sequence is CASSLWADPLTQHF. CDR3 bases: TGTGCCAGCAGTTTATGGGCGGATCCTTTGACCCAGCATTTT.

The chain has TRBV19 and TRBJ2-6; D remains ambiguous. Germline V gene data show CDR1 as LNHDA and CDR2 as SQIVND (reference sequence). Trimming left V 10 bases short and J 2 bases short, with 18 bases between. The CDR3 totals 16 residues. The CDR3: CATGKRVIAGANVLTF. The CDR3 DNA follows: TGTGCCACCGGTAAACGGGTAATCGCTGGGGCCAACGTCCTGACTTTC.

In DNA, the CDR3 is TGTGCCAGCAGCTTTAGGGCTAGCGGGAGACGGTTCTCTGGGGCCAACGTCCTGACTTTC. This codes for CASSFRASGRRFSGANVLTF. This chain links TRBV5-8 with TRBJ2-6; the match to TRBD2 covers 10 bases. Germline CDR1 SGHTS, CDR2 YDEGEE. The CDR3 sequence is 20 residues long. The junction had 11 bases not matched to a gene; V was cut back by 2 bases and J by 0 bases.

The chain is built from TRBV18 and TRBJ1-5; 12 nucleotides agree with TRBD1. Germline CDR1 reads KGHSH; CDR2 reads LQKENI. V lost 3 bases, J lost 7 bases, and 13 bases stayed unmatched. CDR3 size: 18 residues. The CDR3 reads CASSPPYFGGQGAQPQHF. The CDR3 DNA follows: TGTGCCAGCTCACCCCCCTATTTTGGGGGACAGGGGGCGCAGCCCCAGCATTTT.

The rearrangement joins TRBV7-9 to TRBJ2-5, with unresolved D. The CDR3 extends over 10 amino acids. Per the germline V gene, CDR1 is SEHNR and CDR2 is FQNEAQ (reference sequence). The V end lost 8 bases, the J end lost 4 bases, and 5 bases lay between the germline ends. The CDR3 bases are TGTGCCAGCTCGCTAGAGACCCAGTACTTC. Amino acids: CASSLETQYF.

This chain uses TRBV5-1 with TRBJ2-4; D call uncertain. V was shortened by 4 bases and J by 3 bases, with 11 bases between the two germline ends. Germline V gene lookup returns CDR1 SGHRS and CDR2 YFSETQ. The length of the CDR3 is 14 residues. CDR3 nucleotides: TGCGCCAGCAGCGCAGGTTGGGACAAAAACATTCAGTACTTC. Its translation is CASSAGWDKNIQYF.

The chain employs TRBV6-1 and TRBJ2-7, with 9 positions matching TRBD2. The germline V gene has CDR1 MNHNS and CDR2 SASEGT. J was trimmed by 5 bases and V by 6 bases; bases with no gene match: 5. This CDR3 has 13 amino acids. The CDR3, as DNA: TGTGCCAGCAGGGGGACTAGCCCACACGAGCAGTACTTC. Translated, it gives CASRGTSPHEQYF.